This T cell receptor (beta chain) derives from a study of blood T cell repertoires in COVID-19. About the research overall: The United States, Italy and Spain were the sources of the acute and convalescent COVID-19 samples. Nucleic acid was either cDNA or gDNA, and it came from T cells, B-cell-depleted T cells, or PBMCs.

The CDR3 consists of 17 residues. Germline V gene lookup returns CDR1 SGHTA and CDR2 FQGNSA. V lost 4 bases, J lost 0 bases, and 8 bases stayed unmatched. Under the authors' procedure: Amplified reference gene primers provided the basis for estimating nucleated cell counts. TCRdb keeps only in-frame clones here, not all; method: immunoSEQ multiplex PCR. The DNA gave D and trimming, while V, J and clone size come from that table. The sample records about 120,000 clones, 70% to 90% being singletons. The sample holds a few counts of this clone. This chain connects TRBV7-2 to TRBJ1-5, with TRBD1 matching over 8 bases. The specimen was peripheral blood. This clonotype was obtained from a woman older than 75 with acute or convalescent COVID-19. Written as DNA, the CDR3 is TGTGCCAGCAGCTCTGGACAGGGAATTTATAGCAATCAGCCCCAGCATTTT. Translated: CASSSGQGIYSNQPQHF.